Listed below are T cell receptor beta chains from one sample, sequenced in a study of blood T cell repertoires in COVID-19. Clones were sequenced by immunoSEQ multiplex PCR, and TCRdb holds only the in-frame ones, with some missing. The sample yields some 95,000 clones, more than 85% seen once. The sequenced sample was peripheral blood. These receptors were obtained from a human donor with active COVID-19. The donor label of this sample is uncertain. Both conserved end residues are part of each CDR3. The D gene is left open where the match is weak. Some rows have no size entry. The others give once, few or many, or a class for an expanded clone.

v_gene	j_gene	d_gene	abundance	CDR3aa	CDR3nt
TRBV28	TRBJ1-1	.	.	CASSPAAGNTEAFF	TGTGCCAGCAGCCCAGCAGCAGGGAACACTGAAGCTTTCTTT
TRBV7-9	TRBJ1-2	.	.	CASSLNGGTELLSYTF	TGTGCCAGCAGCTTAAATGGCGGAACGGAACTTCTAAGTTACACCTTC
TRBV6-2/TRBV6-3	TRBJ1-5	.	.	CASSLSPTGQPQHF	TGTGCCAGCAGTTTAAGCCCGACGGGGCAGCCCCAGCATTTT
TRBV19	TRBJ1-2	TRBD1	.	CASSISTGTRGYTF	TGTGCCAGTAGTATCTCGACAGGGACAAGGGGCTACACCTTC
TRBV5-6	TRBJ1-1	.	.	CASAGGANTEAFF	TGTGCCAGCGCTGGGGGGGCGAACACTGAAGCTTTCTTT
TRBV11-3	TRBJ2-1	.	.	CASSLYTGGYNEQFF	TGTGCCAGCAGCTTATACACCGGGGGTTACAATGAGCAGTTCTTC
TRBV7-9	TRBJ1-4	.	.	CASSYFLLAPTNEKLFF	TGTGCCAGCAGCTACTTCCTCCTCGCCCCAACTAATGAAAAACTGTTTTTT
TRBV15	TRBJ1-1	.	.	CATSNREGTEAFF	TGTGCCACCAGCAACAGGGAGGGGACTGAAGCTTTCTTT
TRBV4-1	TRBJ2-7	.	.	CASSQDREDEQYF	TGCGCCAGCAGCCAAGATCGGGAAGACGAGCAGTACTTC
TRBV19	TRBJ2-7	TRBD1	.	CASSLQGAYEQYF	TGTGCCAGTAGTCTTCAGGGGGCTTACGAGCAGTACTTC
TRBV5-6	TRBJ2-1	TRBD1	few	CASSFRQGVRYNEQFF	TGTGCCAGCAGCTTCCGACAGGGGGTGCGGTACAATGAGCAGTTCTTC
TRBV6-6	TRBJ2-1	TRBD1	.	CASQIGQGAGYNEQFF	TGTGCCAGCCAAATTGGCCAGGGGGCGGGTTACAATGAGCAGTTCTTC
TRBV5-5	TRBJ2-7	TRBD2	.	CASSLIGSGGSSYEQYF	TGTGCCAGCAGCTTGATTGGTAGCGGGGGGAGCTCCTACGAGCAGTACTTC
TRBV9	TRBJ2-7	TRBD2	.	CASSGSGGAYEQYF	TGTGCCAGCAGCGGTAGCGGGGGGGCCTACGAGCAGTACTTC
TRBV6-2/TRBV6-3	TRBJ1-5	.	once	CASSQGEASNQPQHF	TGTGCCAGCAGTCAAGGGGAGGCTAGCAATCAGCCCCAGCATTTT
TRBV7-9	TRBJ2-3	TRBD2	.	CASSSRRLAGGGTDTQYF	TGTGCCAGCAGCTCGAGGCGGCTAGCGGGGGGGGGCACAGATACGCAGTATTTT
TRBV2	TRBJ1-5	TRBD1	few	CASRWGQGGNQPQHF	TGTGCCAGCAGGTGGGGACAGGGAGGCAATCAGCCCCAGCATTTT
TRBV11-2	TRBJ1-4	.	.	CASSTYRDNEKLFF	TGTGCCAGCAGCACTTACAGAGATAATGAAAAACTGTTTTTT
TRBV4-2	TRBJ2-7	TRBD2	.	CASNQGRGGPYEQYF	TGTGCCAGCAACCAAGGGCGGGGGGGCCCCTACGAGCAGTACTTC
TRBV13	TRBJ2-5	.	.	CASSLGQILHGEQETQYF	TGTGCCAGCAGCTTAGGCCAAATACTCCATGGAGAGCAAGAGACCCAGTACTTC
TRBV5-4	TRBJ1-1	TRBD1	.	CASSIGTVNTEAFF	TGTGCCAGCAGCATAGGGACAGTTAACACTGAAGCTTTCTTT
TRBV6-5	TRBJ2-2	TRBD1	.	CASSWGQGSGELFF	TGTGCCAGCAGTTGGGGACAGGGTTCCGGGGAGCTGTTTTTT
TRBV7-2	TRBJ1-2	.	.	CASSLAGQPYGYTF	TGTGCCAGCAGCTTAGCGGGCCAACCGTATGGCTACACCTTC
TRBV6-5	TRBJ2-5	TRBD2	once	CASSYLAGRPETQYF	TGTGCCAGCAGTTACCTAGCGGGGCGCCCGGAGACCCAGTACTTC
TRBV14	TRBJ2-3	TRBD2	.	CASSQDSLAGVDTQYF	TGTGCCAGCAGCCAAGATTCTCTAGCGGGGGTAGATACGCAGTATTTT
TRBV5-1	TRBJ2-3	TRBD1	.	CASSFTGTGATDTQYF	TGCGCCAGCAGCTTTACCGGGACAGGGGCCACAGATACGCAGTATTTT
TRBV5-6	TRBJ2-7	TRBD2	once	CASSHRGGSAYEQYF	TGTGCCAGCAGTCACCGGGGGGGGTCCGCCTACGAGCAGTACTTC
TRBV7-9	TRBJ2-2	.	.	CASSPLGRGVTGELFF	TGTGCCAGCAGCCCCTTAGGACGGGGAGTTACCGGGGAGCTGTTTTTT
TRBV6-5	TRBJ2-1	TRBD1	once	CASSRDSYYNEQFF	TGTGCCAGCAGTCGGGACAGCTACTACAATGAGCAGTTCTTC
TRBV6-4	TRBJ2-3	TRBD2	.	CASSDSAGAPDTQYF	TGTGCCAGCAGTGACTCAGCGGGGGCCCCAGATACGCAGTATTTT
TRBV25-1	TRBJ2-7	TRBD2	.	CASSVGLAGKTPYEQYF	TGTGCCAGCAGTGTGGGACTAGCGGGGAAAACACCCTACGAGCAGTACTTC
TRBV19	TRBJ1-2	.	.	CASSGTIQGTYGYTF	TGTGCCAGTAGTGGCACGATACAGGGTACCTATGGCTACACCTTC
TRBV9	TRBJ1-1	.	.	CASSVGVGRETEAFF	TGTGCCAGCAGCGTAGGGGTCGGGAGGGAGACTGAAGCTTTCTTT
TRBV6-5	TRBJ1-2	TRBD1	.	CASTPGTDYGYTF	TGTGCCAGCACTCCCGGGACAGACTATGGCTACACCTTC
TRBV29-1	TRBJ2-7	.	.	CSVTFGGGPYEQYF	TGCAGCGTTACCTTCGGCGGGGGCCCCTACGAGCAGTACTTC
TRBV28	TRBJ1-4	.	.	CASSARTTNEKLFF	TGTGCCAGCTCGGCGAGGACAACTAATGAAAAACTGTTTTTT
TRBV7-3	TRBJ2-2	.	.	CASSPPPNTGELFF	TGTGCCAGCAGTCCCCCCCCTAACACCGGGGAGCTGTTTTTT
TRBV6-5	TRBJ1-6	TRBD1	few	CASSYNRGLDSPLHF	TGTGCCAGCAGTTACAACAGGGGGCTTGATTCACCCCTCCACTTT
TRBV5-1	TRBJ1-1	TRBD1	.	CASSLVDRGLDTEAFF	TGCGCCAGCAGCTTGGTGGACAGGGGGCTCGATACTGAAGCTTTCTTT
TRBV6-2/TRBV6-3	TRBJ1-1	.	.	CASSADWNTEAFF	TGTGCCAGCAGTGCGGACTGGAACACTGAAGCTTTCTTT
TRBV15	TRBJ1-4	.	.	CATLLNRGDEKLFF	TGTGCCACCCTCTTGAACCGGGGGGATGAAAAACTGTTTTTT
TRBV2	TRBJ1-2	.	.	CASNIQRGGGSYTF	TGTGCCAGTAATATCCAACGGGGTGGTGGTAGCTACACCTTC
TRBV6-6	TRBJ2-3	TRBD2	.	CASGTSGGSGTDTQYF	TGTGCCAGTGGGACTAGCGGGGGATCTGGCACAGATACGCAGTATTTT
TRBV28	TRBJ1-5	TRBD1	once	CASRQGGNQPQHF	TGTGCCAGCAGACAGGGGGGAAATCAGCCCCAGCATTTT
TRBV5-5	TRBJ1-2	TRBD1	.	CASSLLAGGYGYTF	TGTGCCAGCAGCTTGCTTGCAGGGGGCTATGGCTACACCTTC
TRBV7-9	TRBJ2-1	TRBD2	.	CASSLGTSGNEQFF	TGTGCCAGCAGCTTAGGGACTAGCGGTAATGAGCAGTTCTTC
TRBV7-9	TRBJ1-1	.	.	CASSPPFRAGTEAFF	TGTGCCAGCAGCCCCCCCTTTCGGGCGGGGACTGAAGCTTTCTTT
TRBV7-2	TRBJ2-1	TRBD2	.	CASSPRTSGGARDEQFF	TGTGCCAGCAGCCCCAGGACTAGCGGGGGGGCGAGGGATGAGCAGTTCTTC
TRBV4-1	TRBJ1-1	.	.	CASSVTETNTEAFF	TGCGCCAGCAGCGTGACAGAGACCAACACTGAAGCTTTCTTT
TRBV6-6	TRBJ2-7	.	.	CASRPTGSGFREQYF	TGTGCCAGCAGACCTACAGGGTCGGGTTTTCGCGAGCAGTACTTC
TRBV15	TRBJ2-1	TRBD2	.	CATSPSGTSGDFYNEQFF	TGTGCCACCAGCCCATCGGGAACTAGCGGGGATTTCTACAATGAGCAGTTCTTC
TRBV7-9	TRBJ1-5	.	.	CASSLETAISNQPQHF	TGTGCCAGCAGCTTAGAGACAGCGATTAGCAATCAGCCCCAGCATTTT
TRBV19	TRBJ1-2	TRBD1	.	CASSPRDSYGYTF	TGTGCCAGTAGTCCTCGGGACAGCTATGGCTACACCTTC
TRBV7-8	TRBJ2-1	TRBD2	.	CASSQRSGTSGHNEQFF	TGTGCCAGCAGCCAACGCAGCGGGACTAGCGGGCACAATGAGCAGTTCTTC
TRBV9	TRBJ1-2	.	.	CASSVGPRDGYTF	TGTGCCAGCAGCGTAGGTCCTCGGGATGGCTACACCTTC
TRBV9	TRBJ2-3	TRBD2	.	CASSVAGGSGTQYF	TGTGCCAGCAGCGTAGCGGGGGGGTCCGGTACGCAGTATTTT
TRBV3-1/TRBV3-2	TRBJ2-2	TRBD2	.	CASSQRVERGNTGELFF	TGTGCCAGCAGCCAACGGGTGGAGCGGGGGAACACCGGGGAGCTGTTTTTT